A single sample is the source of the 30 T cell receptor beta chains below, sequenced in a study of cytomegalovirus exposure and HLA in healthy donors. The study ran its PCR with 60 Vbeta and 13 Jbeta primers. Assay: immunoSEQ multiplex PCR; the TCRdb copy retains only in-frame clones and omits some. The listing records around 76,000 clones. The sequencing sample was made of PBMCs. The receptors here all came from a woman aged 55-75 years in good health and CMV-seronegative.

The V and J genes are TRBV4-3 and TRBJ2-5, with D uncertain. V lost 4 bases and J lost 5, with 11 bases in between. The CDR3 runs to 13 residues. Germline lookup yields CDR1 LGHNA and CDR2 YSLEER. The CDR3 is CASSPTVVETQYF. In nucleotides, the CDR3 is TGCGCCAGCAGCCCAACAGTGGTGGAGACCCAGTACTTC.

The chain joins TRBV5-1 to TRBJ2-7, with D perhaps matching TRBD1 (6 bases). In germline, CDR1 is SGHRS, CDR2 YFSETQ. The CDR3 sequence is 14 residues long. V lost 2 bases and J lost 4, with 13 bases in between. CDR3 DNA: TGCGCCAGCAGCTTAATGGGGGCAGGTTACGAGCAGTACTTC. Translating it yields CASSLMGAGYEQYF.

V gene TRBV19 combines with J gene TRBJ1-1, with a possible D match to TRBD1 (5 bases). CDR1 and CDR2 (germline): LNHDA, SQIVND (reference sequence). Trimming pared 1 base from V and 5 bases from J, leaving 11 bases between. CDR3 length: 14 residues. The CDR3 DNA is TGTGCCAGTAGTATAGTTGGGGGGGGAACTGAAGCTTTCTTT. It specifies CASSIVGGGTEAFF.

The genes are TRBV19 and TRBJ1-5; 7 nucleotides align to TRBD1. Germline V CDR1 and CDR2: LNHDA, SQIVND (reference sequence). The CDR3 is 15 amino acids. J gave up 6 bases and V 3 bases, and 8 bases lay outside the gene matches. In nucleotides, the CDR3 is TGTGCCAGTAGTATGCAGGGGGTTGATGGTCAGCCCCAGCATTTT. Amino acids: CASSMQGVDGQPQHF.

The chain's CDR3 is CASRQTGSPYEQYF. CDR3 nucleotides: TGTGCCAGCAGACAAACGGGTAGCCCCTACGAGCAGTACTTC. J is TRBJ2-7 and V is TRBV6-5; D gene ambiguous. The CDR3 totals 14 residues. The V and J ends lost 6 bases and 2 bases respectively, with 14 bases between them. The germline gives CDR1 MNHEY, CDR2 SVGAGI.

The CDR3 DNA is TGTGCCACCTCGGACAGCCTTAACACTGAAGCTTTCTTT. Translated: CATSDSLNTEAFF. This chain links TRBV27 with TRBJ1-1; maybe TRBD1 (6 bases). V lost 10 bases to trimming and J lost 2 bases, with 14 bases between them. Germline-derived CDR1 and CDR2 are MNHEY and SMNVEV (reference sequence). This CDR3 has 13 residues.

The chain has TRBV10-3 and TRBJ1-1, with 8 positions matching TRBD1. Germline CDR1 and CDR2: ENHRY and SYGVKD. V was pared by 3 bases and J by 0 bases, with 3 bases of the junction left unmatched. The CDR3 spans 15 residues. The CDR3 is CAISEPGGMNTEAFF. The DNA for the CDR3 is TGTGCCATCAGTGAACCAGGGGGCATGAACACTGAAGCTTTCTTT.

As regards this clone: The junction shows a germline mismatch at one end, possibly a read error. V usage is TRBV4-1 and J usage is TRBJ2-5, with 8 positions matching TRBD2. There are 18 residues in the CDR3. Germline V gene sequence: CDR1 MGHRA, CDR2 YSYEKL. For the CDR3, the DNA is TGCGCCGGCAGCCAAGGAGGCATAGCGGGAAACGGTAGGGAGACCCAGTACTTC. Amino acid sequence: CAGSQGGIAGNGRETQYF.

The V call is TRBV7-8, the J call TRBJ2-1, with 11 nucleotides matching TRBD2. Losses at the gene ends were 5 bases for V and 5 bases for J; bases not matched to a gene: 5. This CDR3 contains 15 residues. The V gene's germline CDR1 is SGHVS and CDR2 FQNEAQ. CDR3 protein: CASSPGLAADNEQFF. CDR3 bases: TGTGCCAGCAGCCCGGGACTAGCGGCCGACAATGAGCAGTTCTTC.

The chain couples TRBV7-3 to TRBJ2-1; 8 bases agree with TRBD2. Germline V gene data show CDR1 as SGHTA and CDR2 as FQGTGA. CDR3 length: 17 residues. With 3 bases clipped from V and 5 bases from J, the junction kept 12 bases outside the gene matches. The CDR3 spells CASSFGLREGRDNEQFF. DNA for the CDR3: TGTGCCAGCAGCTTTGGTCTACGGGAGGGCCGTGACAATGAGCAGTTCTTC.

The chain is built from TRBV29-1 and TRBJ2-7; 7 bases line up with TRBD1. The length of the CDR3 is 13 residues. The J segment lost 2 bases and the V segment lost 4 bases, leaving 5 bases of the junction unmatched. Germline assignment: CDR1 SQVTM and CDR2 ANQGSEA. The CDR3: CSVGQGYAYEQYF. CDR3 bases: TGCAGCGTTGGACAGGGCTACGCCTACGAGCAGTACTTC.

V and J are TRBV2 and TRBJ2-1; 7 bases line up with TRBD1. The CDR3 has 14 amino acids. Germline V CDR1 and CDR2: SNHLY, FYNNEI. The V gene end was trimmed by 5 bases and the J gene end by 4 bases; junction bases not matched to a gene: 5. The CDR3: CASSRDSHYNEQFF. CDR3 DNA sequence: TGTGCCAGCAGTCGGGACAGTCATTACAATGAGCAGTTCTTC. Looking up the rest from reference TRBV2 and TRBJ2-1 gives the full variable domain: EPEVTQTPSHQVTQMGQEVILRCVPISNHLYFYWYRQILGQKVEFLVSFYNNEISEKSEIFDDQFSVERPDGSNFTLKIRSTKLEDSAMYFCASSRDSHYNEQFFGPGTRLTVL.

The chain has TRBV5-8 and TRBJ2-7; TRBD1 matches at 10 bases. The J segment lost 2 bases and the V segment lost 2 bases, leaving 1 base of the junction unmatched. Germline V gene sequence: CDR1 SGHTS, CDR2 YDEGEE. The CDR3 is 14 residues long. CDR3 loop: CASSFGTGAYEQYF. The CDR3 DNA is TGTGCCAGCAGCTTCGGGACAGGGGCCTACGAGCAGTACTTC.

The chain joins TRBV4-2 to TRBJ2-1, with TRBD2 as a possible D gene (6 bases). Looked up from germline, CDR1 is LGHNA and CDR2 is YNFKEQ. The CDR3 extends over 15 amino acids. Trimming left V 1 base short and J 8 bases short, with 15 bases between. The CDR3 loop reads CASSQVFGSRDEQFF. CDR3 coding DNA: TGTGCCAGCAGCCAAGTTTTCGGGAGTCGAGATGAGCAGTTCTTC.

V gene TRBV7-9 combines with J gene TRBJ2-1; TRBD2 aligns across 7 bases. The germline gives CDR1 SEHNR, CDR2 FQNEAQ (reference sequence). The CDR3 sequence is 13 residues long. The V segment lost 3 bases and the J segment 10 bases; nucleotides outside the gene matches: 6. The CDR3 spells CASSLTGGTEQFF. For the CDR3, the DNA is TGTGCCAGCAGCTTGACGGGAGGAACGGAGCAGTTCTTC. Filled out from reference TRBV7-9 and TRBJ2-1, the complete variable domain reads DTGVSQNPRHKITKRGQNVTFRCDPISEHNRLYWYRQTLGQGPEFLTYFQNEAQLEKSRLLSDRFSAERPKGSFSTLEIQRTEQGDSAMYLCASSLTGGTEQFFGPGTRLTVL.

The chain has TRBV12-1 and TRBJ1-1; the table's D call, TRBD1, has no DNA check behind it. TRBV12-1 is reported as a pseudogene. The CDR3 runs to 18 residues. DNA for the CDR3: TGTGCCAGCAGCCCGAGCCCCGACAGGGGGCGTTTGAACACTGAAGCTTTCTTT. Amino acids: CASSPSPDRGRLNTEAFF.

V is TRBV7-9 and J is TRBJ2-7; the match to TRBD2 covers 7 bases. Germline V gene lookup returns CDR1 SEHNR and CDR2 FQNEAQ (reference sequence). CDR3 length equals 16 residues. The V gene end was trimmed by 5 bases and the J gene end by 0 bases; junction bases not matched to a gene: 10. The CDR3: CASSHPGLQSSYEQYF. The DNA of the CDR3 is TGTGCCAGCAGCCATCCGGGACTACAGAGCTCCTACGAGCAGTACTTC.

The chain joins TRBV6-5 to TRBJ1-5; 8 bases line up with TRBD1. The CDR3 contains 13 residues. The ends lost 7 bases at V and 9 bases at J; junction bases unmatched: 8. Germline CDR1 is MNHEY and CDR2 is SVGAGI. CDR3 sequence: CASNPTGTGPQHF. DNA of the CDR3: TGTGCCAGCAATCCAACCGGGACAGGGCCCCAGCATTTT.

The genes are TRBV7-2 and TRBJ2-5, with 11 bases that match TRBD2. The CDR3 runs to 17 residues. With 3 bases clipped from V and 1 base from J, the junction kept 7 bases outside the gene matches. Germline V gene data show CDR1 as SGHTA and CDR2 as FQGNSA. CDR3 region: CASSFGTSGDFQETQYF. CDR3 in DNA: TGTGCCAGCAGCTTCGGGACTAGCGGAGATTTCCAAGAGACCCAGTACTTC. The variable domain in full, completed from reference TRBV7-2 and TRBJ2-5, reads GAGVSQSPSNKVTEKGKDVELRCDPISGHTALYWYRQSLGQGLEFLIYFQGNSAPDKSGLPSDRFSAERTGGSVSTLTIQRTQQEDSAVYLCASSFGTSGDFQETQYFGPGTRLLVL.

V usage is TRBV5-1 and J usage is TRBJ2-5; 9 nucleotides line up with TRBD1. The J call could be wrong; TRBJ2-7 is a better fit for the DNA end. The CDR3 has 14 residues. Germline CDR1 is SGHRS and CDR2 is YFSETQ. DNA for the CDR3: TGCGCCAGCAGCGGGACAGGGTCGACCGGCGAGCAGTACTTC. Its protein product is CASSGTGSTGEQYF.

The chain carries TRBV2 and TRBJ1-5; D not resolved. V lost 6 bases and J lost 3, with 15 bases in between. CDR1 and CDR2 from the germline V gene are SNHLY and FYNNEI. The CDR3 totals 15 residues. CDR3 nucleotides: TGTGCCAGCAGCATTGATGGAGACTTCAATCAGCCCCAGCATTTT. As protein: CASSIDGDFNQPQHF.

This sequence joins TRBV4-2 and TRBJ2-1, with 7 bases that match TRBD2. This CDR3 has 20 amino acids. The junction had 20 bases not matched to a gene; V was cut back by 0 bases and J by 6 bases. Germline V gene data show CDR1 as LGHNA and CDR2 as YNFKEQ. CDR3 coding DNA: TGTGCCAGCAGCCAAGATCCCCCCTCGGCGGGAGTGGGGGTAGGCAATGAGCAGTTCTTC. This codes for CASSQDPPSAGVGVGNEQFF.

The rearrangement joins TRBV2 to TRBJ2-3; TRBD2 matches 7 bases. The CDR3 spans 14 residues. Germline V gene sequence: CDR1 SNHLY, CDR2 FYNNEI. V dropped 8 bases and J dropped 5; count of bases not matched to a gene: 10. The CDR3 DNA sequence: TGTGCCAGCTGGGAGCGGGATTATGGAGATACGCAGTATTTT. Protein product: CASWERDYGDTQYF.

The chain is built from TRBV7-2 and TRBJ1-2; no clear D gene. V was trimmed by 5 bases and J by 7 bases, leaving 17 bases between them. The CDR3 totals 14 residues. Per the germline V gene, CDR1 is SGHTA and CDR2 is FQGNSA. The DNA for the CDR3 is TGTGCCAGCAGCCGATTAGTGTCGGTCGGTGGCTACACCTTC. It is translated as CASSRLVSVGGYTF. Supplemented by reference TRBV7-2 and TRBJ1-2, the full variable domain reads GAGVSQSPSNKVTEKGKDVELRCDPISGHTALYWYRQSLGQGLEFLIYFQGNSAPDKSGLPSDRFSAERTGGSVSTLTIQRTQQEDSAVYLCASSRLVSVGGYTFGSGTRLTVV.

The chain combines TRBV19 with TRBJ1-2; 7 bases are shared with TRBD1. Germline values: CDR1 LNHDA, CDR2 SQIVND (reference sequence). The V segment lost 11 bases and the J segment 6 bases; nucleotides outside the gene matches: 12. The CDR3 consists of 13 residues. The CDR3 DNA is TGTGCCGGAACGGGACAGCCCGGAGATGGCTACACCTTC. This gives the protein CAGTGQPGDGYTF.

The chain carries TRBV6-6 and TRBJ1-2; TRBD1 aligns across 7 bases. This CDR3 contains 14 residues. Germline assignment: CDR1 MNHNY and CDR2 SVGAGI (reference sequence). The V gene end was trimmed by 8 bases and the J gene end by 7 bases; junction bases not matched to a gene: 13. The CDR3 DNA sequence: TGTGCCAGCGACCGGGACAGAGGGCGTCTTGGCTACACCTTC. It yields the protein CASDRDRGRLGYTF.

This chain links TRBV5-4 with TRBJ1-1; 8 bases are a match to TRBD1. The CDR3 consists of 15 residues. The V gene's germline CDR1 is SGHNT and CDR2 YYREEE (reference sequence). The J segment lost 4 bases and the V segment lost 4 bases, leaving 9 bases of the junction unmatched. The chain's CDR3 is CASSVAGGGGTEAFF. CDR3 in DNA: TGTGCCAGCAGCGTTGCAGGGGGCGGGGGCACTGAAGCTTTCTTT.

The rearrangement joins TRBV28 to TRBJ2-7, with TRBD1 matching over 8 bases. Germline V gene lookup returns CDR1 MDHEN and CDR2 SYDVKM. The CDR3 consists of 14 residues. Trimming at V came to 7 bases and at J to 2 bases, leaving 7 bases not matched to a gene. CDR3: CASKSQGGTYEQYF. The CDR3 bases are TGTGCCAGCAAGTCACAGGGGGGAACCTACGAGCAGTACTTC.

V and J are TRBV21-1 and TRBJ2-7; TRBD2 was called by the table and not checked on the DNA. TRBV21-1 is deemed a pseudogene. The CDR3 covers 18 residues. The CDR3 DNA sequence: TGTGCCAGCAGCCGGACTAGCGGCGCTTACAGTAGGATCAGGAAGCAGTACTTC. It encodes CASSRTSGAYSRIRKQYF.

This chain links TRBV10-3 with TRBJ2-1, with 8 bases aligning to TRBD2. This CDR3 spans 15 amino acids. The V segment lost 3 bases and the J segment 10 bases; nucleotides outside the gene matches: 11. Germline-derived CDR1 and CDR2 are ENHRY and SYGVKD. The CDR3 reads CAISESGGPIQEQFF. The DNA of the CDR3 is TGTGCCATCAGTGAATCGGGAGGGCCCATTCAGGAGCAGTTCTTC.